Listed below are T cell receptor beta chains from one sample, sequenced in a study of CD8+ T cells in alopecia areata. TCRdb keeps only in-frame clones here, not all; method: immunoSEQ multiplex PCR. Of 90,000 or so clones listed, around 47% are singletons. The sample consisted of CD8+ T cells sorted from blood, taken at week 24, from a patient treated with tofacitinib. Every receptor here comes from a human donor with alopecia areata. CDR3s leave out the opening cysteine and the closing phenylalanine or tryptophan. Rows give clone size only sometimes, using once, few, many, or a class for an expanded clone.

v_gene	abundance	CDR3aa
TRBV29-1	few	SVILAGVNEQF
TRBV9	NA	ASSLFDSTEAF
TRBV4-1	NA	ASSQEHQAAYEQY
TRBV29-1	few	SVDGIPGRTTEAF
TRBV2	few	ASREDRGPYNEQF
TRBV7-3	NA	ASSELSSGRAGDYSNEQF
TRBV7-9	few	ASSLVRLSETEAF
TRBV28	NA	ASSLTGALGYGYT
TRBV19	NA	ASSITDYTEAF
TRBV28	NA	ASSLQSVSNQPQH
TRBV5-1	few	ASSSPETQY
TRBV4-2	NA	ASSQETRDTVYEQY